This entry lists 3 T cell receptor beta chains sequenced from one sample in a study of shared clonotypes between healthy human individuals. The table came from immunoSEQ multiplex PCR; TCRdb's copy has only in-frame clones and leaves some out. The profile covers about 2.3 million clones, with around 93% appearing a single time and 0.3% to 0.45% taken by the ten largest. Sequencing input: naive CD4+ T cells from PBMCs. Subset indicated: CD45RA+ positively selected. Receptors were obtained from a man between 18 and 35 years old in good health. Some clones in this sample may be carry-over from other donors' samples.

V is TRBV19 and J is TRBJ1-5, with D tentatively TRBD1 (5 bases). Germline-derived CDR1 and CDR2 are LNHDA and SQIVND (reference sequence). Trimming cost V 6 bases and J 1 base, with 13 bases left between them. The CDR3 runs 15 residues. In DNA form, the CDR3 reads TGTGCCAGTAGACCGGGGGGGTTCAGCAATCAGCCCCAGCATTTT. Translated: CASRPGGFSNQPQHF. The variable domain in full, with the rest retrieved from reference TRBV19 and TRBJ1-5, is DGGITQSPKYLFRKEGQNVTLSCEQNLNHDAMYWYRQDPGQGLRLIYYSQIVNDFQKGDIAEGYSVSREKKESFPLTVTSAQKNPTAFYLCASRPGGFSNQPQHFGDGTRLSIL.

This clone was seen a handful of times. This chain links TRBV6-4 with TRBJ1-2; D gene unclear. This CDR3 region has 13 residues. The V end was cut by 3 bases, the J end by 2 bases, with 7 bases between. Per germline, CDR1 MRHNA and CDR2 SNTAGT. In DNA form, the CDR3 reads TGTGCCAGCAGTGATGTTTTGAACTATGGCTACACCTTC. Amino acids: CASSDVLNYGYTF.

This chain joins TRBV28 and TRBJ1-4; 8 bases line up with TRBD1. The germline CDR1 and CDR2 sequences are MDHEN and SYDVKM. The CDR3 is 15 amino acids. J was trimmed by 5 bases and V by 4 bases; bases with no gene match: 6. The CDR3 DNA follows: TGTGCCAGCAGTTCCTGGGCAGGGGGCAATGAAAAACTGTTTTTT. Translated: CASSSWAGGNEKLFF.